The 5 T cell receptor beta chains below all came from one sample that was sequenced in a study of cytomegalovirus exposure and HLA in healthy donors. PCR amplification relied on 60 Vbeta primers (plus 13 Jbeta primers). Method: immunoSEQ multiplex PCR; TCRdb's copy keeps in-frame clones and lacks some. The sample carries roughly 190,000 clones, roughly 80% recorded once. Input material: PBMCs. These receptor sequences come from a woman aged 25 to 45 in good health and CMV-seropositive.

The chain is built from TRBV29-1 and TRBJ2-1; TRBD2 matches 9 bases. Germline trimming cut 7 bases from V and 15 bases from J; bases unmatched to any gene: 22. Germline V CDR1 and CDR2: SQVTM, ANQGSEA. CDR3 length equals 15 residues. CDR3 region: CSATPSGGREGPRFF. The CDR3 DNA reads as TGCAGCGCCACGCCCTCGGGGGGGCGGGAGGGCCCTCGGTTCTTC.

The gene calls are TRBV28 and TRBJ1-2; D gene unclear. This CDR3 spans 13 amino acids. V dropped 6 bases and J dropped 4 bases, with 12 bases sitting between them. Germline CDR1 MDHEN, CDR2 SYDVKM. The CDR3 region is CASRITGIYGYTF. In DNA form, the CDR3 reads TGTGCCAGCAGGATAACCGGGATCTATGGCTACACCTTC.

V is TRBV7-9 and J is TRBJ1-1; 7 bases agree with TRBD1. V was clipped by 1 base and J by 4 bases; unmatched bases: 0. CDR1 is SEHNR, CDR2 FQNEAQ, per germline (reference sequence). The CDR3 extends over 13 amino acids. The CDR3 here is CASSLEGATEAFF. DNA for the CDR3: TGTGCCAGCAGCTTAGAGGGGGCCACTGAAGCTTTCTTT.

The chain has TRBV5-1 and TRBJ2-5, with D tentatively TRBD2 (5 bases). Germline V lookup: CDR1 SGHRS, CDR2 YFSETQ. The CDR3 consists of 12 residues. Trimming removed 5 bases from V and 4 bases from J, with 9 bases in between. CDR3 region: CASSLEGETQYF. The CDR3 nucleotides are TGCGCCAGCAGTCTTGAGGGAGAGACCCAGTACTTC.

This clone appeared once. The gene calls are TRBV7-3 and TRBJ2-2, with TRBD2 matching 11 bases. The CDR3 is 16 amino acids. The ends lost 5 bases at V and 2 bases at J; junction bases unmatched: 4. Germline loops: CDR1 SGHTA, CDR2 FQGTGA. The CDR3 sequence: CASSLGTSGNTGELFF. CDR3 DNA: TGTGCCAGCAGCCTCGGGACTAGCGGAAACACCGGGGAGCTGTTTTTT.